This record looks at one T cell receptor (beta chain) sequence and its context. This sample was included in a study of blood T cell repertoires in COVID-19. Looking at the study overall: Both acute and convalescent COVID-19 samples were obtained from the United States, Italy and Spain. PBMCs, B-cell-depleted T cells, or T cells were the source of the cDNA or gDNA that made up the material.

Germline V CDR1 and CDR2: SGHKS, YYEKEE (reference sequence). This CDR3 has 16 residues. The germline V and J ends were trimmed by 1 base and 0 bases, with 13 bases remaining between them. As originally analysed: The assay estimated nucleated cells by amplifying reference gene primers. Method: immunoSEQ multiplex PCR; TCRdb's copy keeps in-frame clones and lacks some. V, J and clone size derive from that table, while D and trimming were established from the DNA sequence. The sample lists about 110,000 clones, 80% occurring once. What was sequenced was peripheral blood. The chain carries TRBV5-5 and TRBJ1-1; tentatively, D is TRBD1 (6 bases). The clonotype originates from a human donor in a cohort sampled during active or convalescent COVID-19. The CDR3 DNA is TGTGCCAGCAGCTTGTTCGGCGGACAGATGAACACTGAAGCTTTCTTT. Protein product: CASSLFGGQMNTEAFF.